These 27 T cell receptor beta chains originate from one sample sequenced in a study of T cell changes during pregnancy in multiple sclerosis. The assay was immunoSEQ multiplex PCR, and TCRdb's table has in-frame clones only and misses some. The sample includes roughly 55,000 clones, roughly 90% of them seen just once. The input for sequencing was CD4+ T cells from peripheral blood mononuclear cells, taken after pregnancy. Receptors originate from a female donor in good health, enrolled as a control in a pregnancy study.

This chain uses TRBV5-6 with TRBJ2-1; 10 bases fit TRBD1. The CDR3 runs to 17 residues. Germline assignment: CDR1 SGHDT and CDR2 YYEEEE. Losses at the gene ends were 4 bases for V and 13 bases for J; bases not matched to a gene: 20. This CDR3 is CASSRLGGTGAFRVQFF. In DNA, the CDR3 is TGTGCCAGCAGCAGATTGGGCGGGACAGGGGCTTTTAGAGTCCAGTTCTTC.

The chain combines TRBV9 with TRBJ2-7; tentative D call: TRBD1 (5 bases). The CDR3 runs to 15 residues. Germline V gene sequence: CDR1 SGDLS, CDR2 YYNGEE. V shed 0 bases and J shed 0 bases, with 10 bases lying between them. CDR3 loop: CASSVGQTVSYEQYF. CDR3 nucleotide sequence: TGTGCCAGCAGCGTAGGACAGACCGTCTCCTACGAGCAGTACTTC.

In this sample, this clone turned up once. The CDR3 protein is CASSLGGHYNEQFF. The CDR3 nucleotides are TGTGCCAGCAGCTTAGGGGGGCACTACAATGAGCAGTTCTTC. The gene calls are TRBV7-2 and TRBJ2-1; TRBD1 is a possible D gene (6 bases). The CDR3 is 14 amino acids. In germline, CDR1 is SGHTA, CDR2 FQGNSA. V lost 1 base, J lost 3 bases, and 7 bases lay in between.

The chain carries TRBV10-2 and TRBJ2-5, with TRBD2 matching over 9 bases. Germline V gene data show CDR1 as WSHSY and CDR2 as SAAADI. The CDR3 consists of 14 residues. The ends lost 6 bases at V and 7 bases at J; junction bases unmatched: 9. The CDR3 nucleotides are TGCGCCAGCAGATCGACTGGCGGGGGGGGGACCCAGTACTTC. As protein: CASRSTGGGGTQYF.

The chain carries TRBV18 and TRBJ1-1; no clear D gene. The CDR3 length is 13 residues. Trimming took 10 bases from V and 1 from J, leaving 13 bases between them. Germline lookup yields CDR1 KGHSH and CDR2 LQKENI. CDR3 nucleotide sequence: TGTGCCACCCAACGGTCCGGGAACACTGAAGCTTTCTTT. Protein product: CATQRSGNTEAFF.

V and J are TRBV6-5 and TRBJ2-7; D unclear. Germline V CDR1 and CDR2: MNHEY, SVGAGI. This CDR3 has 12 residues. Trimming took 6 bases from V and 7 from J, leaving 13 bases between them. This chain's CDR3 is CASRETTGEQYF. CDR3 nucleotides: TGTGCCAGCAGGGAGACCACCGGGGAGCAGTACTTC.

The genes are TRBV14 and TRBJ1-6; possible D gene TRBD1, 5 bases. The CDR3 is 16 amino acids. Trimming took 1 base from V and 5 from J, leaving 12 bases between them. Germline lookup yields CDR1 SGHDN and CDR2 FVKESK. DNA of the CDR3: TGTGCCAGCAGCCAAGTAGGAGGGGTAGATAATTCACCCCTCCACTTT. This encodes CASSQVGGVDNSPLHF.

The chain carries TRBV7-9 and TRBJ1-2; 7 bases align to TRBD1. CDR1 is SEHNR, CDR2 FQNEAQ, per germline (reference sequence). The CDR3 is 15 residues long. V was clipped by 5 bases and J by 7 bases; unmatched bases: 13. The CDR3 loop is CASSLDRKESSGYTF. CDR3 nucleotide sequence: TGTGCCAGCAGCCTGGACAGGAAGGAAAGCAGTGGCTACACCTTC. The full variable domain, its missing parts supplied by reference TRBV7-9 and TRBJ1-2, is DTGVSQNPRHKITKRGQNVTFRCDPISEHNRLYWYRQTLGQGPEFLTYFQNEAQLEKSRLLSDRFSAERPKGSFSTLEIQRTEQGDSAMYLCASSLDRKESSGYTFGSGTRLTVV.

The CDR3 sequence: CSASLAETQYF. CDR3 bases: TGCAGTGCTAGCCTGGCCGAGACCCAGTACTTC. V usage is TRBV20-1 and J usage is TRBJ2-5, with D unresolved. The CDR3 has 11 residues. Deletions cut 3 bases from V and 5 bases from J, with 7 bases between. Germline CDR1 reads DFQATT; CDR2 reads SNEGSKA (reference sequence).

The chain is built from TRBV5-1 and TRBJ2-3, with D perhaps TRBD1 (7 bases). This CDR3 comprises 15 residues. Germline CDR1 SGHRS, CDR2 YFSETQ. Trimming left V 0 bases short and J 5 bases short, with 13 bases between. The CDR3 nucleotides are TGCGCCAGCAGCTTGGCTCAGGGGGGCGGAGATACGCAGTATTTT. This sequence encodes CASSLAQGGGDTQYF.

The gene calls are TRBV4-2 and TRBJ1-5; D is undetermined. V lost 4 bases and J lost 3, with 10 bases in between. The V gene's germline CDR1 is LGHNA and CDR2 YNFKEQ. The length of the CDR3 is 14 residues. The CDR3 spells CASSRESSNQPQHF. The CDR3 nucleotides are TGTGCCAGCAGCCGAGAGAGTTCCAATCAGCCCCAGCATTTT.

V and J are TRBV19 and TRBJ2-3, with D maybe TRBD2 (6 bases). Per the germline V gene, CDR1 is LNHDA and CDR2 is SQIVND (reference sequence). The ends were cut back, 4 bases at V and 2 bases at J, with 10 bases in the middle. The CDR3 has 14 residues. Here the CDR3 reads CASSKGTYTDTQYF. Written as DNA, the CDR3 is TGTGCCAGTAGTAAGGGGACTTACACAGATACGCAGTATTTT.

The rearrangement joins TRBV10-3 to TRBJ1-5, with D possibly being TRBD1 (5 bases). The CDR3 covers 15 residues. With 4 bases removed from V and 9 bases from J, the gap between germline ends came to 19 bases. Germline values: CDR1 ENHRY, CDR2 SYGVKD. Here the CDR3 DNA reads TGTGCCATCAGTGCTGCAGGGATATCCCCAGGGCCCCAGCATTTT. Protein product: CAISAAGISPGPQHF.

The chain has TRBV7-9 and TRBJ2-5; D is undetermined. Looked up from germline, CDR1 is SEHNR and CDR2 is FQNEAQ (reference sequence). V was trimmed by 7 bases and J by 1 base, leaving 4 bases between them. The CDR3 contains 11 residues. The CDR3 region has the DNA TGTGCCAGCACAATCCAAGAGACCCAGTACTTC. Translation: CASTIQETQYF. The variable domain in full, with the rest retrieved from reference TRBV7-9 and TRBJ2-5, is DTGVSQNPRHKITKRGQNVTFRCDPISEHNRLYWYRQTLGQGPEFLTYFQNEAQLEKSRLLSDRFSAERPKGSFSTLEIQRTEQGDSAMYLCASTIQETQYFGPGTRLLVL.

The chain carries TRBV7-8 and TRBJ2-2; D is undetermined. CDR1 SGHVS and CDR2 FQNEAQ come from the germline V gene. V was shortened by 4 bases and J by 2 bases, with 2 bases between the two germline ends. This CDR3 is built from 12 residues. The CDR3 reads CASSSNTGELFF. CDR3 in DNA: TGTGCCAGCAGCTCTAACACCGGGGAGCTGTTTTTT.

The J gene is TRBJ1-2, the V gene TRBV5-8; TRBD1 might be the D (5 bases). Trimming pared 4 bases from V and 3 bases from J, leaving 7 bases between. CDR3 length: 12 residues. CDR1 and CDR2 (germline): SGHTS, YDEGEE. CDR3 amino acids: CASSRDYYGYTF. Written as DNA, the CDR3 is TGTGCCAGCAGCCGGGACTACTATGGCTACACCTTC.

This clone was observed a single time. J is TRBJ2-1 and V is TRBV13; 13 bases agree with TRBD2. V trimming: 5 bases; J trimming: 0 bases; junction bases outside the gene matches: 7. This CDR3 comprises 18 residues. Looked up from germline, CDR1 is PRHDT and CDR2 is FYEKMQ (reference sequence). The CDR3 sequence: CASSRGLAGESSYNEQFF. CDR3 DNA: TGTGCCAGCAGCCGAGGACTAGCGGGGGAGAGCTCCTACAATGAGCAGTTCTTC. The whole variable domain, remainder taken from reference TRBV13 and TRBJ2-1, is AAGVIQSPRHLIKEKRETATLKCYPIPRHDTVYWYQQGPGQDPQFLISFYEKMQSDKGSIPDRFSAQQFSDYHSELNMSSLELGDSALYFCASSRGLAGESSYNEQFFGPGTRLTVL.

The chain combines TRBV30 with TRBJ2-2; 9 positions match TRBD1. Per the germline V gene, CDR1 is GTSNPN and CDR2 is SVGIG (reference sequence). V dropped 4 bases and J dropped 6; count of bases not matched to a gene: 3. The CDR3 contains 13 residues. This CDR3 reads CAWNRGRPGELFF. CDR3 coding DNA: TGTGCCTGGAACAGGGGGCGCCCCGGGGAGCTGTTTTTT.

This chain uses TRBV7-8 with TRBJ2-7; 7 bases line up with TRBD1. V lost 4 bases and J lost 12; bases outside the gene matches: 15. Germline CDR1 reads SGHVS; CDR2 reads FQNEAQ. This CDR3 spans 14 amino acids. The DNA of the CDR3 is TGTGCCAGCAGCTCCCGGGACAGCCCGTTTGCTACGTACTTC. It translates to CASSSRDSPFATYF.

The rearrangement joins TRBV5-1 to TRBJ2-1; 8 nucleotides match TRBD2. V lost 4 bases and J lost 8; bases outside the gene matches: 11. CDR3 length equals 15 residues. Germline CDR1 SGHRS, CDR2 YFSETQ. The CDR3 loop is CASSPRRGGVDEQFF. CDR3 nucleotides: TGCGCCAGCAGCCCACGACGGGGGGGGGTCGATGAGCAGTTCTTC. Supplemented by reference TRBV5-1 and TRBJ2-1, the full variable domain reads KAGVTQTPRYLIKTRGQQVTLSCSPISGHRSVSWYQQTPGQGLQFLFEYFSETQRNKGNFPGRFSGRQFSNSRSEMNVSTLELGDSALYLCASSPRRGGVDEQFFGPGTRLTVL.

The CDR3 protein is CASKGAEGTYNEQFF. The CDR3 DNA follows: TGCGCCAGCAAGGGGGCCGAGGGAACCTACAATGAGCAGTTCTTC. The chain is built from TRBV5-1 and TRBJ2-1; 7 nucleotides align to TRBD1. The CDR3 has 15 amino acids. Germline V gene lookup returns CDR1 SGHRS and CDR2 YFSETQ. V shed 6 bases and J 2 bases; nucleotides not matched to a gene: 8.

The V call is TRBV30, the J call TRBJ1-2, with 8 bases fitting TRBD1. Losses at the gene ends were 5 bases for V and 5 bases for J; bases not matched to a gene: 13. Germline V gene data show CDR1 as GTSNPN and CDR2 as SVGIG (reference sequence). The CDR3 contains 15 residues. The CDR3, as DNA: TGTGCCTGGGAAGATTCAGGGGGCATTTATTATGGCTACACCTTC. It specifies CAWEDSGGIYYGYTF. Looking up the rest from reference TRBV30 and TRBJ1-2 gives the full variable domain: SQTIHQWPATLVQPVGSPLSLECTVEGTSNPNLYWYRQAAGRGLQLLFYSVGIGQISSEVPQNLSASRPQDRQFILSSKKLLLSDSGFYLCAWEDSGGIYYGYTFGSGTRLTVV.

This chain joins TRBV15 and TRBJ2-7; a weak D match, TRBD2 (5 bases). From germline, CDR1 is LNHNV and CDR2 YYDKDF (reference sequence). The CDR3 has 12 amino acids. V shed 0 bases and J shed 11 bases, with 11 bases lying between them. The CDR3 spells CATSRDQFGKYF. As DNA, the CDR3 is TGTGCCACCAGCAGAGATCAATTCGGGAAGTACTTC.

The chain combines TRBV9 with TRBJ2-7, with a weak D call TRBD2 (6 bases). Germline V gene sequence: CDR1 SGDLS, CDR2 YYNGEE. V lost 0 bases and J lost 5, with 12 bases in between. The CDR3 length is 14 residues. The CDR3 loop reads CASSVGGVSDEQYF. CDR3 DNA: TGTGCCAGCAGCGTAGGGGGGGTCAGCGACGAGCAGTACTTC.

The chain is built from TRBV6-5 and TRBJ2-5; 8 positions match TRBD2. The assigned J gene may be wrong: the sequence end matches TRBJ2-7 better. Germline V lookup: CDR1 MNHEY, CDR2 SVGAGI. There are 14 residues in the CDR3. CDR3 loop: CASSPGGSGAEQYF. Here the CDR3 DNA reads TGTGCCAGCAGTCCCGGGGGTAGCGGGGCCGAGCAGTACTTC.

The V call is TRBV7-2, the J call TRBJ2-7, with 10 bases matching TRBD1. The V gene's germline CDR1 is SGHTA and CDR2 FQGNSA. The length of the CDR3 is 15 residues. J lost 0 bases, V lost 5 bases, and 4 bases had no gene match. In DNA form, the CDR3 reads TGTGCCAGCAGCACGGGACAGGGGAGCTCCTACGAGCAGTACTTC. Protein product: CASSTGQGSSYEQYF.

The count of this clone is one. This chain connects TRBV7-9 to TRBJ2-1, with 9 bases aligning to TRBD1. Germline-derived CDR1 and CDR2 are SEHNR and FQNEAQ (reference sequence). Trimming took 5 bases from V and 0 from J; bases not matched to a gene: 2. The length of the CDR3 is 15 residues. The CDR3 bases are TGTGCCAGCAGCAAGACAGGGGGCTCCTACAATGAGCAGTTCTTC. Amino acid sequence: CASSKTGGSYNEQFF.